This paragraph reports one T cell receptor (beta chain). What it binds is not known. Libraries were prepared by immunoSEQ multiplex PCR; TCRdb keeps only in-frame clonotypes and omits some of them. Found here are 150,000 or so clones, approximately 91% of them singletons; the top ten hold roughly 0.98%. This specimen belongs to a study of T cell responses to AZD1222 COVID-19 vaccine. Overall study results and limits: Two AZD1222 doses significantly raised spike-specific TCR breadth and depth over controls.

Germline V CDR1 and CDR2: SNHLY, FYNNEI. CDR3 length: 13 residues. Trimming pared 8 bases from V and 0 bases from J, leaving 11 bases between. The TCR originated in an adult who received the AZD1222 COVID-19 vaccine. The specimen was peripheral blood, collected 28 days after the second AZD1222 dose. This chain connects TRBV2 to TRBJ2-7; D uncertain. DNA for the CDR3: TGTGCCAGCGAGGACGGTCCCTCCTACGAGCAGTACTTC. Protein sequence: CASEDGPSYEQYF.